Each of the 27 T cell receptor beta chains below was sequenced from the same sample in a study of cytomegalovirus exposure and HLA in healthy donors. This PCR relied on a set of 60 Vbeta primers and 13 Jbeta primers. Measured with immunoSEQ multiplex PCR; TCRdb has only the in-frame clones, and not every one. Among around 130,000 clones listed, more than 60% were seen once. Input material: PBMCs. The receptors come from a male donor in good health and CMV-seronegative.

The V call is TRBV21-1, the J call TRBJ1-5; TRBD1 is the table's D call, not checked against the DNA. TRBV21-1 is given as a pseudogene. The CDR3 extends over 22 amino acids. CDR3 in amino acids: CASSKSGTGRDPTPYSNQPQHF. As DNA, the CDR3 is TGTGCCAGCAGCAAATCGGGGACAGGGCGCGACCCAACGCCTTATAGCAATCAGCCCCAGCATTTT.

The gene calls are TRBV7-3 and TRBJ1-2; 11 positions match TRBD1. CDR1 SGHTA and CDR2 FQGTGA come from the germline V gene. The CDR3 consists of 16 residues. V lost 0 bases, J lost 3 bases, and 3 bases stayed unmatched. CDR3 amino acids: CASSLTGTGGYYGYTF. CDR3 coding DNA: TGTGCCAGCAGCTTAACGGGGACAGGGGGGTACTATGGCTACACCTTC.

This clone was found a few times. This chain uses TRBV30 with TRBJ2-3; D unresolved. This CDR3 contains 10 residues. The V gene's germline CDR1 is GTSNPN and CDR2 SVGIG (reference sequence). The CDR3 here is CAYYTDTQYF. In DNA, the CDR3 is TGTGCTTACTACACAGATACGCAGTATTTT.

CDR3 sequence: CATSRDGQSEAFF. In DNA form, the CDR3 reads TGTGCCACCAGCAGAGATGGGCAGTCTGAAGCTTTCTTT. The rearrangement uses TRBV15 and TRBJ1-1, with D uncertain. CDR1 is LNHNV and CDR2 is YYDKDF in the germline V gene (reference sequence). Trimming took off 0 bases at V and 6 bases at J, with 8 bases between the two ends. This CDR3 has 13 amino acids.

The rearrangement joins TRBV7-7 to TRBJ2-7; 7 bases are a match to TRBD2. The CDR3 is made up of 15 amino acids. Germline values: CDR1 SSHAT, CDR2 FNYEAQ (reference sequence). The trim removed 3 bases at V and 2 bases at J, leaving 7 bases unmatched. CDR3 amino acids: CASSLGFGGAYEQYF. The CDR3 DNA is TGTGCCAGCAGCTTGGGTTTTGGGGGGGCCTACGAGCAGTACTTC.

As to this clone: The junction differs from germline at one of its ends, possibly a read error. This chain's CDR3 is CASSLGGQGHF. The CDR3 DNA reads TGTGCCAGCAGCTTAGGCGGCCAGGGCCATTTC. This chain connects TRBV11-2 to TRBJ2-6; weak D call: TRBD1 (5 bases). The CDR3 totals 11 residues. The germline gives CDR1 SGHAT, CDR2 FQNNGV.

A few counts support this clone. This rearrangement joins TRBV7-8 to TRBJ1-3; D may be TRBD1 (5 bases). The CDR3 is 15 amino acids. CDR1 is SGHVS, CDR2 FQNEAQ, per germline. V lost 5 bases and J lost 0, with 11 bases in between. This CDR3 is CASSGRRGSGNTIYF. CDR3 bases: TGTGCCAGCAGCGGACGTAGGGGCTCTGGAAACACCATATATTTT.

CDR3 nucleotide sequence: TGCAGCGTTGCCCCAGGGGACACTGAAGCTTTCTTT. It encodes CSVAPGDTEAFF. The chain uses TRBV29-1 and TRBJ1-1; maybe TRBD1 (6 bases). The CDR3 is made up of 12 amino acids. Looked up from germline, CDR1 is SQVTM and CDR2 is ANQGSEA. Trimming left V 4 bases short and J 3 bases short, with 9 bases between.

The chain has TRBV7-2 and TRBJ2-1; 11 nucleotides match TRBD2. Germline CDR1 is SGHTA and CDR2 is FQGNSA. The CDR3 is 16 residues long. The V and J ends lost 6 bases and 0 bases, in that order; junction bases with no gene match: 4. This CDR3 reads CASSRLAGSSYNEQFF. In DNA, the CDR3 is TGTGCCAGCAGTCGACTAGCGGGAAGCTCCTACAATGAGCAGTTCTTC.

The CDR3 DNA sequence: TGTGCCAGCAGAGGACAGTCCACCGGGGAGCTGTTTTTT. It specifies CASRGQSTGELFF. This rearrangement joins TRBV2 to TRBJ2-2; D perhaps matches TRBD1 (6 bases). V shed 6 bases and J shed 4 bases, with 9 bases lying between them. CDR3 size: 13 residues. The V gene's germline CDR1 is SNHLY and CDR2 FYNNEI. Based on the CDR3 plus reference TRBV2 and TRBJ2-2, the full variable domain is EPEVTQTPSHQVTQMGQEVILRCVPISNHLYFYWYRQILGQKVEFLVSFYNNEISEKSEIFDDQFSVERPDGSNFTLKIRSTKLEDSAMYFCASRGQSTGELFFGEGSRLTVL.

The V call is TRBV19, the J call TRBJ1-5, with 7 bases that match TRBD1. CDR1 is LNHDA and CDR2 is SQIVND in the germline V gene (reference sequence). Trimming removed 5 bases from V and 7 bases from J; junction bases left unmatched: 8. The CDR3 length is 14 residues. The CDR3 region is CASSVTGARQPQHF. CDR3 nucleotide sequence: TGTGCCAGTAGTGTCACAGGGGCTCGCCAGCCCCAGCATTTT.

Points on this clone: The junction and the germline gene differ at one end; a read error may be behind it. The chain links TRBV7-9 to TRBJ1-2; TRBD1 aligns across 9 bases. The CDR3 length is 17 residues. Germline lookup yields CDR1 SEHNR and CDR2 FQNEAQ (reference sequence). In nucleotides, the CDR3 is TGTTCCAGCAGCCATGGACAGGGGACCGTCGCTAACTATGGCTACACCTTC. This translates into CSSSHGQGTVANYGYTF.

The CDR3 loop reads CASSIAREGGTEAFF. For the CDR3, the DNA is TGTGCCAGTAGTATAGCTCGGGAGGGGGGCACTGAAGCTTTCTTT. The chain couples TRBV19 to TRBJ1-1; tentative D call: TRBD1 (6 bases). The CDR3 sequence is 15 residues long. The germline V gene has CDR1 LNHDA and CDR2 SQIVND (reference sequence). V shed 1 base and J shed 4 bases, with 13 bases lying between them.

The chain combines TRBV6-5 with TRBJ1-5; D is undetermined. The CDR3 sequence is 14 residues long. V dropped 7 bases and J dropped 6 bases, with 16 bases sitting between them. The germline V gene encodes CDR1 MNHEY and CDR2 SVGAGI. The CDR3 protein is CASKSSGRSQPQHF. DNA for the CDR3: TGTGCCAGCAAGTCCTCGGGTAGAAGTCAGCCCCAGCATTTT.

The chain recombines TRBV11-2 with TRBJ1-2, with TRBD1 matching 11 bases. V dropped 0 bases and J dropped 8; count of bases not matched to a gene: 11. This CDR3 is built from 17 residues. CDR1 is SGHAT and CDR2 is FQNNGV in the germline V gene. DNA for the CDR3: TGTGCCAGCAGCTTAGAAGCTACCCCGGACAGGGGGCACGGCTACACCTTC. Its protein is CASSLEATPDRGHGYTF.

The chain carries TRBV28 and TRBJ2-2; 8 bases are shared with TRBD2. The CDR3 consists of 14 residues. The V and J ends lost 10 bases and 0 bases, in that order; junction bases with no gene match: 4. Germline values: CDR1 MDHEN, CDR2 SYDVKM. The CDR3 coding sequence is TGTGCCACCCTGCGGGGGGCGAACACCGGGGAGCTGTTTTTT. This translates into CATLRGANTGELFF.

As DNA, the CDR3 is TGTGCCTGCGGACGGACAGGGCTACTCACAGATACGCAGTATTTT. It is translated as CACGRTGLLTDTQYF. The chain employs TRBV30 and TRBJ2-3, with TRBD1 identical over 8 bases. Germline V gives CDR1 GTSNPN, CDR2 SVGIG (reference sequence). V lost 6 bases and J lost 2; bases outside the gene matches: 10. CDR3 length: 15 amino acids. Variable domain in full (rest from reference TRBV30 and TRBJ2-3): SQTIHQWPATLVQPVGSPLSLECTVEGTSNPNLYWYRQAAGRGLQLLFYSVGIGQISSEVPQNLSASRPQDRQFILSSKKLLLSDSGFYLCACGRTGLLTDTQYFGPGTRLTVL.

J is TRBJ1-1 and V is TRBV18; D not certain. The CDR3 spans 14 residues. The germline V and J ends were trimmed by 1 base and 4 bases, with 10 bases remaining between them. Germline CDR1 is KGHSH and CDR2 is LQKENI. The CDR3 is CASSPLDPGTEAFF. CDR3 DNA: TGTGCCAGCTCACCACTTGATCCGGGCACTGAAGCTTTCTTT.

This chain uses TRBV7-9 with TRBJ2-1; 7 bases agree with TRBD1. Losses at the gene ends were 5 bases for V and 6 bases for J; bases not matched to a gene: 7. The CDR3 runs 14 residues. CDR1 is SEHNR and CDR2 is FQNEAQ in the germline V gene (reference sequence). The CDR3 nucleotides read TGTGCCAGCAGCCAGACAGGGATAGTCAATGAGCAGTTCTTC. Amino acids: CASSQTGIVNEQFF.

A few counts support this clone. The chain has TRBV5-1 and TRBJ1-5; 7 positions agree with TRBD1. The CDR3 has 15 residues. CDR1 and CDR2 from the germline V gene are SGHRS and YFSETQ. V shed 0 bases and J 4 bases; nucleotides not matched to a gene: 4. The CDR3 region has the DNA TGCGCCAGCAGCTTGGTGACAGGGCATAATCAGCCCCAGCATTTT. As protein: CASSLVTGHNQPQHF.

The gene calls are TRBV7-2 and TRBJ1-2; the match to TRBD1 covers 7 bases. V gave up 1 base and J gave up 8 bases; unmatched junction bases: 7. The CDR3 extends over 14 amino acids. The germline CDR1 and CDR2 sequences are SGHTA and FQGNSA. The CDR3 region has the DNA TGTGCCAGCAGCTTAGGGCAGGGGGGTGAAGGCTACACCTTC. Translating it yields CASSLGQGGEGYTF.

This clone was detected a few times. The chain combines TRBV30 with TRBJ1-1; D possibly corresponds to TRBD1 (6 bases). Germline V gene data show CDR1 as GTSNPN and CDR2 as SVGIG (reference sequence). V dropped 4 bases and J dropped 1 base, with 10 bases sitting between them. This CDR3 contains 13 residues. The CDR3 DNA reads TGTGCCTGGAACAGGGCTCGGAACACTGAAGCTTTCTTT. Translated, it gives CAWNRARNTEAFF.

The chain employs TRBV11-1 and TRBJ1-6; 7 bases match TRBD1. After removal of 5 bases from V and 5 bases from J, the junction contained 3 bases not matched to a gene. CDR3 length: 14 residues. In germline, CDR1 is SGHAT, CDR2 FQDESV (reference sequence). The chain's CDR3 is CASSHRGNNSPLHF. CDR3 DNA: TGTGCCAGCAGCCACAGGGGAAATAATTCACCCCTCCACTTT. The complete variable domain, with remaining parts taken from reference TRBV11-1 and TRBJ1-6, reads EAEVAQSPRYKITEKSQAVAFWCDPISGHATLYWYRQILGQGPELLVQFQDESVVDDSQLPKDRFSAERLKGVDSTLKIQPAELGDSAMYLCASSHRGNNSPLHFGNGTRLTVT.

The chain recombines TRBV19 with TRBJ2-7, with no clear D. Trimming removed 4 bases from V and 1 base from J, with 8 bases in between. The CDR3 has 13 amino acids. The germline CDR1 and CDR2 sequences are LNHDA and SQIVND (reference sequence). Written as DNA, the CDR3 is TGTGCCAGTAGTAAGCAGGTGTCCTACGAGCAGTACTTC. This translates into CASSKQVSYEQYF. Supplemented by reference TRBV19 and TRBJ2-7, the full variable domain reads DGGITQSPKYLFRKEGQNVTLSCEQNLNHDAMYWYRQDPGQGLRLIYYSQIVNDFQKGDIAEGYSVSREKKESFPLTVTSAQKNPTAFYLCASSKQVSYEQYFGPGTRLTVT.

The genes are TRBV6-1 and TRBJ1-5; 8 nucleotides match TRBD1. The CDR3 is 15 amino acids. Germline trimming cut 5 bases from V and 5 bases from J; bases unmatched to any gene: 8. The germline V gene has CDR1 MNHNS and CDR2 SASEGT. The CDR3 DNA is TGTGCCAGCAGTCACGGACAGGGCCCCCATCAGCCCCAGCATTTT. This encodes CASSHGQGPHQPQHF.

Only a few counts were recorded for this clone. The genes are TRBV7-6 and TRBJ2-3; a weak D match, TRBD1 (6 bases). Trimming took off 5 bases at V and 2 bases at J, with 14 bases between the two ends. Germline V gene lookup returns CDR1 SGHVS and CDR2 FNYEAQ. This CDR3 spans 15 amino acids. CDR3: CASSRTDTYTDTQYF. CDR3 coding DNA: TGTGCCAGCAGCCGGACAGACACCTACACAGATACGCAGTATTTT.

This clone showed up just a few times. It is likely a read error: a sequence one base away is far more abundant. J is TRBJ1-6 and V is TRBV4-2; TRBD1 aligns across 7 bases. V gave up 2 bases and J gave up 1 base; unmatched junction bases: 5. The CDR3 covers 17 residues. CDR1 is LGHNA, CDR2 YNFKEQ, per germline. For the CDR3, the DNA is TGTGCCAGCAGCCAATCGGGGACAGAATCCTATAATTCACCCCTCCACTTT. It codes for CASSQSGTESYNSPLHF.